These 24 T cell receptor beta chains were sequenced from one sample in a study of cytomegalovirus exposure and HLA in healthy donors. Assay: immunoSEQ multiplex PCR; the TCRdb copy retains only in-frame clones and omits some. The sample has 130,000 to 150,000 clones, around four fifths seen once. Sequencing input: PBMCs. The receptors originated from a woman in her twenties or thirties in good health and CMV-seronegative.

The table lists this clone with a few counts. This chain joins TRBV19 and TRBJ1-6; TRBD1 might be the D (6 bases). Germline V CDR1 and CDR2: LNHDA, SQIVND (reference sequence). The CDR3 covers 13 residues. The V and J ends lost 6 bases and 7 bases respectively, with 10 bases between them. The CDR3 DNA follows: TGTGCCAGTAGGCAGGGGTGGAATTCACCCCTCCACTTT. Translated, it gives CASRQGWNSPLHF. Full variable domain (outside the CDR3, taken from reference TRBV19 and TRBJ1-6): DGGITQSPKYLFRKEGQNVTLSCEQNLNHDAMYWYRQDPGQGLRLIYYSQIVNDFQKGDIAEGYSVSREKKESFPLTVTSAQKNPTAFYLCASRQGWNSPLHFGNGTRLTVT.

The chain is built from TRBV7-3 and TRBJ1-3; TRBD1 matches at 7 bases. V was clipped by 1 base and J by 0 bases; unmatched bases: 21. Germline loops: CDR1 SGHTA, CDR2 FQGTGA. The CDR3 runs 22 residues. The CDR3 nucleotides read TGTGCCAGCAGCTTAATGGACAGGACGGAAGAAGGACTTCCGAACTCTGGAAACACCATATATTTT. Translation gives CASSLMDRTEEGLPNSGNTIYF.

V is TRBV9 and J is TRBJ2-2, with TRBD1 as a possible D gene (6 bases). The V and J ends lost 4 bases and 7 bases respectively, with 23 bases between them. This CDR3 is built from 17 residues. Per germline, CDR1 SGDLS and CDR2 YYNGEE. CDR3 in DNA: TGTGCCAGCAGCCCGCGCAAGTCTTTGGGGGCCAGCGGGGAGCTGTTTTTT. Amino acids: CASSPRKSLGASGELFF.

The CDR3 is CASSYLRDTQYF. The CDR3 DNA reads as TGTGCCAGCAGCTACCTACGGGACACACAGTACTTC. This sequence joins TRBV7-2 and TRBJ2-5; maybe TRBD1 (6 bases). Germline assignment: CDR1 SGHTA and CDR2 FQGNSA. This CDR3 region has 12 residues. V gave up 4 bases and J gave up 11 bases, with 14 bases separating them.

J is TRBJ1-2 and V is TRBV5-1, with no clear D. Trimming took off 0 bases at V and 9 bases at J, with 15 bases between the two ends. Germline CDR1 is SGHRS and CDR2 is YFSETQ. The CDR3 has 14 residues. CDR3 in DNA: TGCGCCAGCAGCTTGGGAGGTCTGCTATGGAGCTACACCTTC. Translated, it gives CASSLGGLLWSYTF.

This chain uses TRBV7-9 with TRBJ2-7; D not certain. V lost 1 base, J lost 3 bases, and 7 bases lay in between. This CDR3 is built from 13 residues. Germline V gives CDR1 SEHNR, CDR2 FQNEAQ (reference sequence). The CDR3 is CASSLVVNYEQYF. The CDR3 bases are TGTGCCAGCAGCTTAGTTGTAAACTACGAGCAGTACTTC.

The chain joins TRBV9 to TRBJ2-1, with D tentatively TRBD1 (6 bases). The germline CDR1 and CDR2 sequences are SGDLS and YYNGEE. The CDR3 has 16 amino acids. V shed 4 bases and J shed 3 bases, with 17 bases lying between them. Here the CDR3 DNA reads TGTGCCAGCAGCCCTATAACCGCACAGGGCTACAATGAGCAGTTCTTC. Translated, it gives CASSPITAQGYNEQFF.

The CDR3 coding sequence is TGTGCCAGCATCCGACAGGGGGTTGTGGCCGGGGAGCTGTTTTTT. It codes for CASIRQGVVAGELFF. This chain uses TRBV6-1 with TRBJ2-2; 9 nucleotides match TRBD1. The CDR3 loop spans 15 amino acids. The V and J ends lost 7 bases and 6 bases, in that order; junction bases with no gene match: 9. Germline CDR1 reads MNHNS; CDR2 reads SASEGT.

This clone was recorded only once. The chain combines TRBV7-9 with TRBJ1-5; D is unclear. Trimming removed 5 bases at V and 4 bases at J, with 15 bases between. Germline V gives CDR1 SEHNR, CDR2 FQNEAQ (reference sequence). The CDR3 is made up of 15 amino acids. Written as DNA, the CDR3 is TGTGCCAGCAGCCTCAGTAATACCCGTAATCAGCCCCAGCATTTT. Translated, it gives CASSLSNTRNQPQHF. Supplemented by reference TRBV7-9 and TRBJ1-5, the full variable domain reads DTGVSQNPRHKITKRGQNVTFRCDPISEHNRLYWYRQTLGQGPEFLTYFQNEAQLEKSRLLSDRFSAERPKGSFSTLEIQRTEQGDSAMYLCASSLSNTRNQPQHFGDGTRLSIL.

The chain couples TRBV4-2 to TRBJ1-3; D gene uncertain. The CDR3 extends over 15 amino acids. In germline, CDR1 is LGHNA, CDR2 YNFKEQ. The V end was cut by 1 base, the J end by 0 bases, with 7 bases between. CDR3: CASSQGRLSGNTIYF. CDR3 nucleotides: TGTGCCAGCAGCCAAGGCAGGCTCTCTGGAAACACCATATATTTT.

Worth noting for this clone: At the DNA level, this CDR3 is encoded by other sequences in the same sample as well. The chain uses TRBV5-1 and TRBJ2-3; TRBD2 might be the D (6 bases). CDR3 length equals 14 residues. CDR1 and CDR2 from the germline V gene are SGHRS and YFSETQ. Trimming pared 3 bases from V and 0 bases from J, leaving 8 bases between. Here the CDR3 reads CASSSGTSTDTQYF. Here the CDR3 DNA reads TGCGCCAGCAGCTCTGGGACTAGCACAGATACGCAGTATTTT. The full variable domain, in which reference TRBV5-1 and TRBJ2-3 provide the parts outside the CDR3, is KAGVTQTPRYLIKTRGQQVTLSCSPISGHRSVSWYQQTPGQGLQFLFEYFSETQRNKGNFPGRFSGRQFSNSRSEMNVSTLELGDSALYLCASSSGTSTDTQYFGPGTRLTVL.

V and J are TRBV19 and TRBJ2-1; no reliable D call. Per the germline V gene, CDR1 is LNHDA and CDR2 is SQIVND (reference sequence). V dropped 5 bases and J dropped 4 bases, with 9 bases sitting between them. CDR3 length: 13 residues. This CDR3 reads CASSAGFYNEQFF. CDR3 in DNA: TGTGCCAGTAGTGCCGGTTTTTACAATGAGCAGTTCTTC. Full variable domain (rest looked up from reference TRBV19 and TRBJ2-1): DGGITQSPKYLFRKEGQNVTLSCEQNLNHDAMYWYRQDPGQGLRLIYYSQIVNDFQKGDIAEGYSVSREKKESFPLTVTSAQKNPTAFYLCASSAGFYNEQFFGPGTRLTVL.

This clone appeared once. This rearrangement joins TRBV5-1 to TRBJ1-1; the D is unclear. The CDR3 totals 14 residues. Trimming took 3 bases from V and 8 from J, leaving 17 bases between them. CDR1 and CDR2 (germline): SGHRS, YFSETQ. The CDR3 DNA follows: TGCGCCAGCAGCTCGGTAGTTCACAGAGGGGAAGCTTTCTTT. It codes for CASSSVVHRGEAFF.

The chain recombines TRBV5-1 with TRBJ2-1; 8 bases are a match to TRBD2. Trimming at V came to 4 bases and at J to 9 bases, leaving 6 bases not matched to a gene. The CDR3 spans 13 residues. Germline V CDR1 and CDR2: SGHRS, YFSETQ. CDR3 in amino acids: CASSARLATEQFF. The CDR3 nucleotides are TGCGCCAGCAGCGCCAGACTAGCGACTGAGCAGTTCTTC.

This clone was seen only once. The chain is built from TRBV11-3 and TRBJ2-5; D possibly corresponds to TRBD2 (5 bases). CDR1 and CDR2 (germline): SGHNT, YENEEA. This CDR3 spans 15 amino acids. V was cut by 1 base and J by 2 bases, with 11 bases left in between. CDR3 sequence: CASSLGSRGQETQYF. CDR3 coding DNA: TGTGCCAGCAGCTTAGGATCTCGGGGACAAGAGACCCAGTACTTC.

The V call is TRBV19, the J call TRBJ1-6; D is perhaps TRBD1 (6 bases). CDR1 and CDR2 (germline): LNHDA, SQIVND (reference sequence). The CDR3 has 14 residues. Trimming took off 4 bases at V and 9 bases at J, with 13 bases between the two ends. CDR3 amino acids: CASSNRAFASPLHF. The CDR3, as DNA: TGTGCCAGTAGTAACAGGGCCTTTGCTTCACCCCTCCACTTT.

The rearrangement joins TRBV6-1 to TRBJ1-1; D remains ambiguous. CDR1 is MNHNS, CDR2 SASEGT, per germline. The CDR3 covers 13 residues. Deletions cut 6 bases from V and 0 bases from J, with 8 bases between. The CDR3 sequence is CASRLQLNTEAFF. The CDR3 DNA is TGTGCCAGCAGGTTACAGCTGAACACTGAAGCTTTCTTT.

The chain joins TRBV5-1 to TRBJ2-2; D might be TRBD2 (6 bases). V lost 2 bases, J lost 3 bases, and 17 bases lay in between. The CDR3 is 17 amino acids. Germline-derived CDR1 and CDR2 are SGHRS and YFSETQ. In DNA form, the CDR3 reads TGCGCCAGCAGCTTTAGCTTGGATGCGGGGTACACCGGGGAGCTGTTTTTT. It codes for CASSFSLDAGYTGELFF.

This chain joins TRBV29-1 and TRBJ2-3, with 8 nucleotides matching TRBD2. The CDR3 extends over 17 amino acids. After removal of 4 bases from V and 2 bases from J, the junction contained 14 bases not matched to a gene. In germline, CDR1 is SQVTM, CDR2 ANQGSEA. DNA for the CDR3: TGCAGCGTTGTTGGGGAGGGCGGGGGGACCACCACAGATACGCAGTATTTT. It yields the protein CSVVGEGGGTTTDTQYF.

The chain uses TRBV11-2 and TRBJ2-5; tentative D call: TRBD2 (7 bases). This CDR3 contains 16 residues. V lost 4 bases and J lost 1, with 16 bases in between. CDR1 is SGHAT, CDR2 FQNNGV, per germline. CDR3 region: CASSSGDYNFQETQYF. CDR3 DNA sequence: TGTGCCAGCAGCTCAGGGGACTACAATTTCCAAGAGACCCAGTACTTC.

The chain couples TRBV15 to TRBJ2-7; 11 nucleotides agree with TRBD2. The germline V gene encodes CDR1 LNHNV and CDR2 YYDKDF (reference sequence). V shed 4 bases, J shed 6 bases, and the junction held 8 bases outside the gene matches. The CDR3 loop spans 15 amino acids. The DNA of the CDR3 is TGTGCCACCAGCATATTTAGCGGGGGGGCTGGCGAGCAGTACTTC. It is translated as CATSIFSGGAGEQYF.

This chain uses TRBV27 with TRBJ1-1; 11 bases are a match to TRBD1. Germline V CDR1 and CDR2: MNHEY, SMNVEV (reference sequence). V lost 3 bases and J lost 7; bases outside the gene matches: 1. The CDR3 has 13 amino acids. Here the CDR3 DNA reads TGTGCCAGCAGTTTGGGACAGGGGGATGAAGCTTTCTTT. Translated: CASSLGQGDEAFF.

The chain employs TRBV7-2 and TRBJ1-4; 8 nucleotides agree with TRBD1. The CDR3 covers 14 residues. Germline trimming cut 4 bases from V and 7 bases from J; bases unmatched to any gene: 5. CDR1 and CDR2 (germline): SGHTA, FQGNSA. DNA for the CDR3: TGTGCCAGCAGCTCACAGGGGGAAGGTGAAAAACTGTTTTTT. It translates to CASSSQGEGEKLFF.

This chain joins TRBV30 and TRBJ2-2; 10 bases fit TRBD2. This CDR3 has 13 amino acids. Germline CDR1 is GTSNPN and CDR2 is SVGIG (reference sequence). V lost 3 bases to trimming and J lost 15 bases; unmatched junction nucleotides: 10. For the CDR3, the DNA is TGTGCCTGGAGCGCCCAGCGGGGGGGCGTGATGTTTTTT. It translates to CAWSAQRGGVMFF.